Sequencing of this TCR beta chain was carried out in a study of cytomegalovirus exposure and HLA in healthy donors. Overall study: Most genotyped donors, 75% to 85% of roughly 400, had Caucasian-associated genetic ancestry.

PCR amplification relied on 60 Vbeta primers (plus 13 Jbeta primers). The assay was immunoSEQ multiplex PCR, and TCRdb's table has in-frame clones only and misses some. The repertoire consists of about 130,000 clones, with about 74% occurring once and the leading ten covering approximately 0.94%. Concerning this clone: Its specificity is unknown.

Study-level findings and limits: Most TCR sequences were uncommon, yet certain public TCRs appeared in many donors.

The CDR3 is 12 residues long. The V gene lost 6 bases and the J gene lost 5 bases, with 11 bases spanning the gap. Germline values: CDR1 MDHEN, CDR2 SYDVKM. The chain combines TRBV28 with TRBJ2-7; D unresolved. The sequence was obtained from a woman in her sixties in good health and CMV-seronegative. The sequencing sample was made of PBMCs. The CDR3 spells CASSPSVDEQYF. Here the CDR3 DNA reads TGTGCCAGCAGCCCTTCGGTCGACGAGCAGTACTTC. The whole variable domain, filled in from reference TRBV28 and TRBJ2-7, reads DVKVTQSSRYLVKRTGEKVFLECVQDMDHENMFWYRQDPGLGLRLIYFSYDVKMKEKGDIPEGYSVSREKKERFSLILESASTNQTSMYLCASSPSVDEQYFGPGTRLTVT.